The 29 T cell receptor beta chains below were found in one sample sequenced in a study of HIV-infected patients and healthy controls. No cell fractionation was done, so the repertoire covers all unsorted peripheral blood T cells. Alpha and beta constant-region primers primed reverse transcription of about 0.5 ug RNA. Separate chain-specific third strand synthesis with multiplexing indices produced the alpha and beta libraries. One entry per CDR3 protein results from TCRdb running MiXCR on the 5' RACE reads. This table holds over 8,000 distinct CDR3 sequences, 8% to 13% found once. The sample consisted of blood, taken before antiretroviral therapy. The source is an adult with HIV infection.

The table lists this clonotype with many counts. V gene TRBV30 combines with J gene TRBJ2-1; D is unclear. The CDR3 sequence is 13 residues long. The germline CDR1 and CDR2 sequences are GTSNPN and SVGIG (reference sequence). Trimming removed 0 bases at V and 4 bases at J, with 7 bases between. CDR3 DNA: TGTGCCTGGAGTGTAATTCCGTACAATGAGCAGTTCTTC. Its protein product is CAWSVIPYNEQFF.

There are many counts of this clonotype. V usage is TRBV20-1 and J usage is TRBJ2-7; 11 nucleotides match TRBD2. CDR1 is DFQATT and CDR2 is SNEGSKA in the germline V gene (reference sequence). The CDR3 totals 15 residues. V shed 7 bases and J 3 bases; nucleotides not matched to a gene: 11. The CDR3: CSGLPQLAGDYEQYF. DNA for the CDR3: TGCAGTGGCCTACCCCAACTAGCGGGGGACTACGAGCAGTACTTC.

This clonotype occurred many times. The CDR3 loop reads CSVPDSSGANVLTF. CDR3 bases: TGCAGCGTCCCGGACTCATCTGGGGCCAACGTCCTGACTTTC. The genes are TRBV29-1 and TRBJ2-6, with a possible D match to TRBD2 (5 bases). Trimming pared 6 bases from V and 1 base from J, leaving 10 bases between. The CDR3 is 14 amino acids. CDR1 is SQVTM and CDR2 is ANQGSEA in the germline V gene.

Points on this clonotype: Given a much more abundant clone one base away, this may be a read error. The chain carries TRBV13 and TRBJ2-1, with a tentative D call TRBD1 (5 bases). V was cut by 4 bases and J by 0 bases, with 10 bases left in between. The CDR3 extends over 15 amino acids. Germline V gene data show CDR1 as PRHDT and CDR2 as FYEKMQ (reference sequence). CDR3 nucleotides: TGTGCCAGCAGCTACCGACAGAACTCCTACAATGAGCAGTTCTTC. Protein sequence: CASSYRQNSYNEQFF.

There are a few counts of this clonotype. The V gene is TRBV12-5, the J gene TRBJ2-1, with TRBD2 matching 10 bases. CDR3 length: 17 amino acids. The V gene's germline CDR1 is LGHNT and CDR2 FRNRAP. J lost 9 bases, V lost 0 bases, and 11 bases had no gene match. The CDR3 sequence: CASGLVLLAGVSGEQFF. CDR3 coding DNA: TGTGCTAGTGGTTTGGTACTTCTAGCGGGAGTATCGGGTGAGCAGTTCTTC.

The chain links TRBV4-1 to TRBJ1-1; 8 nucleotides agree with TRBD1. This CDR3 has 17 residues. CDR1 and CDR2 from the germline V gene are MGHRA and YSYEKL. The V and J ends lost 3 bases and 0 bases, in that order; junction bases with no gene match: 9. In DNA form, the CDR3 reads TGCGCCAGCAGCCACGTCTTCAGGGGGCCAGTGAACACTGAAGCTTTCTTT. Residues: CASSHVFRGPVNTEAFF.

The V and J genes are TRBV3-1 and TRBJ2-1; D ambiguous. The CDR3 runs to 13 residues. V was trimmed by 1 base and J by 15 bases, leaving 16 bases between them. Per germline, CDR1 LGHDT and CDR2 YNNKEL (reference sequence). CDR3 sequence: CASSQADPQSRFF. For the CDR3, the DNA is TGTGCCAGCAGCCAAGCGGATCCGCAATCCCGGTTCTTC.

This clonotype is medium-sized (0.01 to 0.1%). This chain uses TRBV30 with TRBJ2-7; 7 positions match TRBD1. The CDR3 loop spans 11 amino acids. V shed 5 bases and J 12 bases; nucleotides not matched to a gene: 10. Germline CDR1 reads GTSNPN; CDR2 reads SVGIG (reference sequence). This CDR3 is CAWGQGVPGYF. The CDR3 region has the DNA TGTGCCTGGGGTCAGGGGGTTCCAGGGTACTTC.

This clonotype has at least ten counts. The rearrangement joins TRBV7-2 to TRBJ2-7; D is uncertain. The CDR3 length is 12 residues. V lost 2 bases, J lost 2 bases, and 4 bases lay in between. Germline CDR1 reads SGHTA; CDR2 reads FQGNSA. This CDR3 reads CASSLTAYEQYF. Written as DNA, the CDR3 is TGTGCCAGCAGCTTAACAGCCTACGAGCAGTACTTC.

By its share, this clonotype is medium-sized. CDR3 coding DNA: TGTGCCAGCAGTTTATCTCTCGGGGGATCCTACAATGAGCAGTTCTTC. This sequence encodes CASSLSLGGSYNEQFF. This chain links TRBV27 with TRBJ2-1; a weak D match, TRBD2 (6 bases). This CDR3 spans 16 amino acids. V dropped 0 bases and J dropped 1 base, with 10 bases sitting between them. The germline V gene encodes CDR1 MNHEY and CDR2 SMNVEV (reference sequence).

This clonotype was counted many times. This CDR3 is CASSKMTGISGEAFF. The CDR3 DNA follows: TGTGCCAGCAGCAAAATGACAGGGATAAGCGGTGAAGCTTTCTTT. The V gene is TRBV3-1, the J gene TRBJ1-1, with 7 positions matching TRBD1. V shed 5 bases and J 7 bases; nucleotides not matched to a gene: 13. Germline lookup yields CDR1 LGHDT and CDR2 YNNKEL (reference sequence). This CDR3 is built from 15 residues.

This clonotype showed up just a few times. This sequence joins TRBV5-7 and TRBJ2-1; D could derive from TRBD1 or TRBD2 (5 bases each). TRBV5-7 is an ORF for which the function is uncertain. This CDR3 region has 16 residues. With 1 base removed from V and 2 bases from J, the gap between germline ends came to 13 bases. The CDR3 nucleotides are TGTGCCAGCAGCTTGCCCCGTCGGGGACCCTACAATGAGCAGTTCTTC. It codes for CASSLPRRGPYNEQFF.

This clonotype ranks as medium-sized (0.01 to 0.1%). V and J are TRBV24-1 and TRBJ2-3; D not certain. The CDR3 has 15 residues. Germline values: CDR1 KGHDR, CDR2 SFDVKD. V was clipped by 5 bases and J by 6 bases, with 17 bases between them. CDR3 in amino acids: CATSARGVFEDTQYF. The DNA for the CDR3 is TGTGCCACCAGTGCCCGAGGTGTCTTTGAGGATACGCAGTATTTT.

This clonotype occurred many times. The genes are TRBV18 and TRBJ2-5; D not resolved. Trimming left V 0 bases short and J 1 base short, with 9 bases between. The CDR3 sequence is 15 residues long. Germline loops: CDR1 KGHSH, CDR2 LQKENI. This CDR3 reads CASSPPSSPQETQYF. CDR3 sequence (DNA): TGTGCCAGCTCACCACCGAGCAGTCCCCAAGAGACCCAGTACTTC.

This clonotype has a count of ten or more. J is TRBJ2-2 and V is TRBV7-3; 11 bases fit TRBD1. This CDR3 region has 16 residues. With V trimmed by 8 bases and J by 0 bases, 5 bases remained unmatched. Germline assignment: CDR1 SGHTA and CDR2 FQGTGA. CDR3 bases: TGTGCCAGCCGTGGGGACAGGGGGTCGAACACCGGGGAGCTGTTTTTT. Translated, it gives CASRGDRGSNTGELFF. Full variable domain (rest looked up from reference TRBV7-3 and TRBJ2-2): GAGVSQTPSNKVTEKGKYVELRCDPISGHTALYWYRQSLGQGPEFLIYFQGTGAADDSGLPNDRFFAVRPEGSVSTLKIQRTERGDSAVYLCASRGDRGSNTGELFFGEGSRLTVL.

This clonotype was observed at least ten times. The chain employs TRBV20-1 and TRBJ2-1; possibly TRBD2 for D (7 bases). V gave up 6 bases and J gave up 3 bases, with 15 bases separating them. The CDR3 totals 14 residues. CDR1 DFQATT and CDR2 SNEGSKA come from the germline V gene (reference sequence). The CDR3 coding sequence is TGCAGTGCCTTAAGGGGGGGTAACTACAATGAGCAGTTCTTC. Protein product: CSALRGGNYNEQFF.

This clonotype came up many times. This chain links TRBV6-2 or TRBV6-3 with TRBJ2-6; 8 bases fit TRBD2. This CDR3 region has 15 residues. J gave up 0 bases and V 5 bases, and 0 bases lay outside the gene matches. The germline gives CDR1 MNHEY, CDR2 SVGEGT. Here the CDR3 DNA reads TGTGCCAGCAGTAGCGGGAGCTCTGGGGCCAACGTCCTGACTTTC. Protein sequence: CASSSGSSGANVLTF.

This clonotype was detected many times. The rearrangement joins TRBV28 to TRBJ1-2, with 8 positions matching TRBD1. Per the germline V gene, CDR1 is MDHEN and CDR2 is SYDVKM. V was clipped by 5 bases and J by 4 bases; unmatched bases: 12. This CDR3 contains 16 residues. CDR3 in amino acids: CASSLRTGKIGYGYTF. In DNA, the CDR3 is TGTGCCAGCAGTCTCCGGACAGGGAAGATCGGCTATGGCTACACCTTC.

This clonotype was counted many times. The chain links TRBV30 to TRBJ2-1; D not certain. This CDR3 is built from 12 residues. Trimming cost V 0 bases and J 6 bases, with 6 bases left between them. The germline V gene has CDR1 GTSNPN and CDR2 SVGIG (reference sequence). Here the CDR3 reads CAWSVRANEQFF. CDR3 DNA sequence: TGTGCCTGGAGTGTACGGGCCAATGAGCAGTTCTTC.

There are many counts of this clonotype. V and J are TRBV24-1 and TRBJ2-7; perhaps TRBD2 as D (6 bases). This CDR3 is built from 14 residues. The V end lost 6 bases, the J end lost 2 bases, and 13 bases lay between the germline ends. The germline V gene encodes CDR1 KGHDR and CDR2 SFDVKD. Here the CDR3 DNA reads TGTGCCACCAGTCGGGACTCCTTCCCCTACGAGCAGTACTTC. Translation gives CATSRDSFPYEQYF.

This clonotype was seen ten or more times. This chain links TRBV20-1 with TRBJ1-1; 9 nucleotides match TRBD1. The CDR3 extends over 16 amino acids. The ends lost 6 bases at V and 2 bases at J; junction bases unmatched: 13. Germline V gene data show CDR1 as DFQATT and CDR2 as SNEGSKA (reference sequence). The CDR3 sequence: CSALDRGRILNTEAFF. The CDR3 region has the DNA TGCAGTGCCCTGGACAGGGGTAGAATATTAAACACTGAAGCTTTCTTT.

This clonotype was seen at least ten times. The chain couples TRBV19 to TRBJ2-6; tentatively, D is TRBD1 (5 bases). V gave up 6 bases and J gave up 4 bases, with 10 bases separating them. CDR1 is LNHDA, CDR2 SQIVND, per germline (reference sequence). The CDR3 contains 14 residues. The CDR3 sequence: CASRPGYGANVLTF. The CDR3 DNA sequence: TGTGCCAGTAGGCCAGGGTACGGGGCCAACGTCCTGACTTTC.

Only a few counts were recorded for this clonotype. The chain links TRBV24-1 to TRBJ2-7; the D call may be TRBD1 or TRBD2 (6 bases each). CDR3 length equals 15 residues. Germline CDR1 KGHDR, CDR2 SFDVKD. V was clipped by 3 bases and J by 9 bases, with 20 bases between them. This chain's CDR3 is CATSDGGQENGGQYF. The CDR3 DNA reads as TGTGCCACCAGTGATGGGGGGCAGGAAAACGGCGGGCAGTACTTC.

This clonotype was counted at least ten times. J is TRBJ2-3 and V is TRBV21-1; the D call in the table, TRBD1, was not verified against the DNA. TRBV21-1 constitutes a pseudogene. This CDR3 has 15 amino acids. As DNA, the CDR3 is TGTGCCAGCAGCCGTGACCCGTGTGTCCGCGATACGCAGTATTTT. It codes for CASSRDPCVRDTQYF.

The chain carries TRBV25-1 and TRBJ2-7, with TRBD1 matching over 8 bases. Trimming at V came to 3 bases and at J to 2 bases, leaving 3 bases not matched to a gene. Germline assignment: CDR1 MGHDK and CDR2 SYGVNS. The CDR3 totals 14 residues. CDR3 in amino acids: CASSDSQGAYEQYF. In DNA form, the CDR3 reads TGTGCCAGCAGTGATTCACAGGGGGCCTACGAGCAGTACTTC.

This clonotype was seen many times. V and J are TRBV9 and TRBJ2-7, with 10 nucleotides matching TRBD1. Per the germline V gene, CDR1 is SGDLS and CDR2 is YYNGEE. Germline trimming cut 3 bases from V and 2 bases from J; bases unmatched to any gene: 2. The CDR3 totals 14 residues. CDR3 in amino acids: CASSETGGPYEQYF. The CDR3 nucleotides read TGTGCCAGCAGCGAGACAGGGGGCCCCTACGAGCAGTACTTC. The full variable domain, in which reference TRBV9 and TRBJ2-7 provide the parts outside the CDR3, is DSGVTQTPKHLITATGQRVTLRCSPRSGDLSVYWYQQSLDQGLQFLIQYYNGEERAKGNILERFSAQQFPDLHSELNLSSLELGDSALYFCASSETGGPYEQYFGPGTRLTVT.

By sample fraction, this clonotype is medium-sized. This chain joins TRBV7-8 and TRBJ2-7, with D unclear. This CDR3 comprises 13 residues. V lost 0 bases and J 1 base, leaving 4 bases between the germline ends. Per germline, CDR1 SGHVS and CDR2 FQNEAQ. CDR3 in DNA: TGTGCCAGCAGCTTAGCACAGTCCTACGAGCAGTACTTC. It encodes CASSLAQSYEQYF.

This clonotype was seen ten or more times. V gene TRBV19 combines with J gene TRBJ2-7; D not certain. The length of the CDR3 is 12 residues. The V end lost 5 bases, the J end lost 2 bases, and 7 bases lay between the germline ends. Germline-derived CDR1 and CDR2 are LNHDA and SQIVND (reference sequence). The CDR3 bases are TGTGCCAGTAGTCCAGGAACCTACGAGCAGTACTTC. Protein product: CASSPGTYEQYF.

This clonotype was recorded many times. The rearrangement joins TRBV28 to TRBJ2-1; 8 bases agree with TRBD1. This CDR3 region has 15 residues. With 2 bases clipped from V and 9 bases from J, the junction kept 9 bases outside the gene matches. Germline V gives CDR1 MDHEN, CDR2 SYDVKM. CDR3 in amino acids: CASSLGQGALGEQFF. The CDR3, as DNA: TGTGCCAGCAGTTTAGGGCAGGGGGCCTTGGGTGAGCAGTTCTTC.